These 20 T cell receptor beta chains share one sample of origin, sequenced in a study of vaccination and CD4 T cells after COVID-19. With the Oncomine TCR Beta short-read assay, DNA from cultured CD4+ T cells was sequenced. MiXCR, run by TCRdb on the PCR reads, gives a single entry per CDR3 protein. The sample consists of roughly 25,000 distinct CDR3 sequences, around 62% of them appearing once. The treatment is: roughly ten-day PBMC culture with coronavirus spike peptide pools or control peptides (ViraFEST assay). Which antigens these TCRs recognize remains unknown. The sample was CD4+ T cells from blood, cultured in vitro. The receptors here all came from a human donor who had recovered from COVID-19.

The rearrangement links TRBV20-1 to TRBJ2-3; 10 positions match TRBD2. The junction had 21 bases not matched to a gene; V was cut back by 3 bases and J by 6 bases. Germline V gene sequence: CDR1 DFQATT, CDR2 SNEGSKA (reference sequence). This CDR3 region has 19 residues. The CDR3, as DNA: TGCAGTGCTAGTAGGCCTTTCTGGACTAGCGGAAATGAGGGGGATACGCAGTATTTT. It codes for CSASRPFWTSGNEGDTQYF.

This clonotype came up a few times. The rearrangement uses TRBV7-9 and TRBJ2-3; D not certain. Germline-derived CDR1 and CDR2 are SEHNR and FQNEAQ (reference sequence). Trimming took off 1 base at V and 5 bases at J, with 13 bases between the two ends. The CDR3 contains 15 residues. The CDR3 protein is CASSLVSLGEDTQYF. The CDR3 bases are TGTGCCAGCAGCTTAGTCTCTCTTGGGGAAGATACGCAGTATTTT. The full variable domain, its missing parts supplied by reference TRBV7-9 and TRBJ2-3, is DTGVSQNPRHKITKRGQNVTFRCDPISEHNRLYWYRQTLGQGPEFLTYFQNEAQLEKSRLLSDRFSAERPKGSFSTLEIQRTEQGDSAMYLCASSLVSLGEDTQYFGPGTRLTVL.

The chain couples TRBV27 to TRBJ2-7; 8 positions agree with TRBD1. CDR1 and CDR2 from the germline V gene are MNHEY and SMNVEV (reference sequence). J was trimmed by 5 bases and V by 5 bases; bases with no gene match: 8. The CDR3 loop spans 14 amino acids. CDR3 sequence (DNA): TGTGCCAGCAGTCTACAGGGGGGTATGGACGAGCAGTACTTC. Protein sequence: CASSLQGGMDEQYF.

The chain links TRBV5-4 to TRBJ2-5; a possible D gene is TRBD2 (6 bases). With 2 bases removed from V and 5 bases from J, the gap between germline ends came to 16 bases. The CDR3 contains 15 residues. CDR1 SGHNT and CDR2 YYREEE come from the germline V gene (reference sequence). CDR3 residues: CASSFPGSSGETQYF. CDR3 bases: TGTGCCAGCAGCTTCCCCGGGAGCTCTGGGGAGACCCAGTACTTC.

This clonotype was seen only once. The V and J genes are TRBV12-3 or TRBV12-4 and TRBJ2-7, with D perhaps TRBD2 (6 bases). This CDR3 region has 12 residues. V was trimmed by 2 bases and J by 5 bases, leaving 7 bases between them. The CDR3 DNA sequence: TGTGCCAGCAGTTTATGGGGGGACGAGCAGTACTTC. Translation: CASSLWGDEQYF.

This clonotype was seen only once. The chain recombines TRBV18 with TRBJ1-2, with a weak D call TRBD1 (5 bases). There are 13 residues in the CDR3. V was trimmed by 10 bases and J by 8 bases, leaving 20 bases between them. CDR1 and CDR2 (germline): KGHSH, LQKENI. The CDR3 DNA reads TGTGCCACTTCGACAGAAACCAACGGAGGCTACACCTTC. It encodes CATSTETNGGYTF.

The chain combines TRBV6-2 or TRBV6-3 with TRBJ2-1; 10 bases line up with TRBD2. The CDR3 is made up of 17 amino acids. J lost 3 bases, V lost 1 base, and 6 bases had no gene match. Germline CDR1 MNHEY, CDR2 SVGEGT. CDR3 sequence: CASSYWSSGRIYNEQFF. In DNA, the CDR3 is TGTGCCAGCAGTTACTGGTCTAGCGGGAGAATCTACAATGAGCAGTTCTTC.

The chain joins TRBV19 to TRBJ1-5; TRBD1 agrees at 10 bases. V was clipped by 9 bases and J by 0 bases; unmatched bases: 11. This CDR3 has 17 residues. The V gene's germline CDR1 is LNHDA and CDR2 SQIVND (reference sequence). This CDR3 reads CASFPGQGRYSNQPQHF. The CDR3 DNA reads as TGTGCCAGCTTCCCGGGACAGGGGAGGTATAGCAATCAGCCCCAGCATTTT.

V gene TRBV7-2 combines with J gene TRBJ2-2; 8 bases are shared with TRBD1. The CDR3 runs 13 residues. Germline V gene sequence: CDR1 SGHTA, CDR2 FQGNSA. Trimming cost V 5 bases and J 6 bases; bases outside gene matches: 2. As DNA, the CDR3 is TGTGCCAGCAGCCCGGACAGGGCCGGGGAGCTGTTTTTT. Its translation: CASSPDRAGELFF.

This clonotype was counted a few times. V usage is TRBV11-2 and J usage is TRBJ1-6; 8 nucleotides agree with TRBD1. The junction had 9 bases not matched to a gene; V was cut back by 3 bases and J by 14 bases. The V gene's germline CDR1 is SGHAT and CDR2 FQNNGV. CDR3 length: 14 amino acids. The CDR3 here is CASSFRTGPVSLHF. CDR3 sequence (DNA): TGTGCCAGCAGCTTTAGGACAGGGCCGGTCTCCCTCCACTTT.

The gene calls are TRBV20-1 and TRBJ1-1; no clear D. V lost 5 bases, J lost 8 bases, and 9 bases lay in between. CDR1 and CDR2 (germline): DFQATT, SNEGSKA (reference sequence). The CDR3 runs 10 residues. DNA of the CDR3: TGCAGTGCTTTGAACTGGGAAGCTTTCTTT. This codes for CSALNWEAFF.

CDR3 coding DNA: TGTGCCTGGGACAGGGCCCCTCATAGCTACGAGCAGTACTTC. It specifies CAWDRAPHSYEQYF. This sequence joins TRBV30 and TRBJ2-7; 7 positions match TRBD1. CDR3 length equals 14 residues. Germline loops: CDR1 GTSNPN, CDR2 SVGIG (reference sequence). V dropped 5 bases and J dropped 3; count of bases not matched to a gene: 10.

This chain connects TRBV20-1 to TRBJ2-3; 11 bases are shared with TRBD2. There are 13 residues in the CDR3. The V gene's germline CDR1 is DFQATT and CDR2 SNEGSKA (reference sequence). The CDR3 reads CSSRLAGTDTQYF. The CDR3 nucleotides are TGCAGCTCGAGACTAGCGGGAACAGATACGCAGTATTTT.

This clonotype was seen a few times. This chain connects TRBV20-1 to TRBJ1-6, with TRBD1 matching over 9 bases. V lost 7 bases to trimming and J lost 13 bases; unmatched junction nucleotides: 8. Germline V lookup: CDR1 DFQATT, CDR2 SNEGSKA (reference sequence). There are 12 residues in the CDR3. CDR3 loop: CSGQQGAKPLHF. The DNA for the CDR3 is TGCAGTGGTCAACAGGGGGCGAAGCCCCTCCACTTT.

As concerns this clonotype: Germline is not matched at one junction end, which may reflect a read error. The chain couples TRBV7-6 to TRBJ2-5; TRBD2 matches at 11 bases. This CDR3 has 14 residues. Germline V gene data show CDR1 as SGHVS and CDR2 as FNYEAQ. Written as DNA, the CDR3 is TGTGCTAGCAGCAACGGACTAGCGGGAGAGACCCAGTACTTC. It yields the protein CASSNGLAGETQYF.

This clonotype was picked up a small number of times. The J gene is TRBJ1-2, the V gene TRBV24-1; 9 bases match TRBD1. This CDR3 contains 14 residues. V lost 5 bases to trimming and J lost 7 bases; unmatched junction nucleotides: 7. CDR1 and CDR2 (germline): KGHDR, SFDVKD. CDR3 region: CATSGGTGQAGYTF. The CDR3 DNA reads TGTGCCACCAGTGGGGGGACAGGGCAGGCTGGCTACACCTTC.

V gene TRBV11-2 combines with J gene TRBJ1-5; unclear D gene. The CDR3 consists of 14 residues. The V gene lost 2 bases and the J gene lost 2 bases, with 7 bases spanning the gap. Germline values: CDR1 SGHAT, CDR2 FQNNGV. The CDR3 loop is CASSLSTGNQPQHF. The CDR3 DNA sequence: TGTGCCAGCAGCTTAAGTACAGGCAATCAGCCCCAGCATTTT.

The genes are TRBV20-1 and TRBJ2-3; D gene uncertain. Germline assignment: CDR1 DFQATT and CDR2 SNEGSKA (reference sequence). The CDR3 totals 13 residues. CDR3 nucleotide sequence: TGCGAACTGCTGCAGCCTAGCACAGATACGCAGTATTTT. This codes for CELLQPSTDTQYF.

This clonotype has only a few counts. J is TRBJ1-2 and V is TRBV7-9; 8 nucleotides agree with TRBD1. CDR1 SEHNR and CDR2 FQNEAQ come from the germline V gene (reference sequence). V dropped 6 bases and J dropped 8; count of bases not matched to a gene: 8. The CDR3 contains 13 residues. The CDR3 nucleotides are TGTGCCAGCAGTCTAAGGACAGGGTGGGGCTACACCTTC. Translated, it gives CASSLRTGWGYTF.

The sample holds a few counts of this clonotype. CDR3 amino acids: CASSDKTNYGYTF. CDR3 coding DNA: TGTGCCAGCAGCGACAAAACTAACTATGGCTACACCTTC. The gene calls are TRBV7-2 and TRBJ1-2; D unclear. Germline V gene lookup returns CDR1 SGHTA and CDR2 FQGNSA. V dropped 5 bases and J dropped 0 bases, with 7 bases sitting between them. The CDR3 length is 13 residues.